The 18 T cell receptor beta chains listed next were all sequenced from one sample in a study of response to subunit inactivated influenza vaccine. TCRdb ran MiXCR on the RT-PCR reads and lists one entry per CDR3 protein. This repertoire shows 530,000 or so distinct CDR3 sequences, approximately 10% found once; its top ten account for about 10%. Specimen: PBMCs from blood, collected on the day of vaccination. All receptors come from a man in his forties or fifties who received an inactivated influenza vaccine.

This clonotype was detected a few times. This rearrangement joins TRBV15 to TRBJ2-5; D gene uncertain. Germline V gene lookup returns CDR1 LNHNV and CDR2 YYDKDF (reference sequence). V was trimmed by 1 base and J by 4 bases, leaving 4 bases between them. The CDR3 contains 12 residues. The CDR3 DNA reads as TGTGCCACCAGCAGAGTTGGAGAGACCCAGTACTTC. It translates to CATSRVGETQYF.

V and J are TRBV6-1 and TRBJ1-1; perhaps TRBD1 as D (5 bases). The CDR3 is 16 residues long. CDR1 MNHNS and CDR2 SASEGT come from the germline V gene. V was pared by 6 bases and J by 1 base, with 18 bases between. CDR3 sequence (DNA): TGTGCCAGCAGGATCCAATTGGGGGGGGGGAACACTGAAGCTTTCTTT. Its translation is CASRIQLGGGNTEAFF.

This clonotype was observed a handful of times. The CDR3 nucleotides read TGTGCCACCAGACAGGGATCGACACCCCTCCACTTT. Translation gives CATRQGSTPLHF. V usage is TRBV6-5 and J usage is TRBJ1-6, with 7 bases fitting TRBD1. This CDR3 contains 12 residues. Germline V gene data show CDR1 as MNHEY and CDR2 as SVGAGI. V trimming: 10 bases; J trimming: 11 bases; junction bases outside the gene matches: 8.

The V gene is TRBV7-2, the J gene TRBJ2-7; 8 bases are a match to TRBD2. Trimming removed 7 bases from V and 4 bases from J; junction bases left unmatched: 9. Per germline, CDR1 SGHTA and CDR2 FQGNSA. This CDR3 spans 14 amino acids. In DNA form, the CDR3 reads TGTGCCAGCACCTCGACGGCTAGCGGGTACGAGCAGTACTTC. Encoded protein: CASTSTASGYEQYF.

This sequence joins TRBV11-2 and TRBJ2-4; D is possibly TRBD2 (5 bases). CDR3 length: 12 amino acids. Trimming stripped 5 bases from V and 6 bases from J, with 8 bases between. Germline CDR1 is SGHAT and CDR2 is FQNNGV. CDR3 in amino acids: CASSPEGNIQYF. Written as DNA, the CDR3 is TGTGCCAGCAGCCCTGAGGGAAACATTCAGTACTTC.

The chain carries TRBV4-3 and TRBJ1-3, with a possible D match to TRBD1 (5 bases). V gave up 4 bases and J gave up 10 bases, with 11 bases separating them. CDR1 is LGHNA and CDR2 is YSLEER in the germline V gene. The CDR3 length is 12 residues. The CDR3, as DNA: TGCGCCAGCAGCCTTATAGGGGAGACCATATATTTT. Encoded protein: CASSLIGETIYF.

The rearrangement joins TRBV7-8 to TRBJ2-2, with D possibly matching TRBD2 (5 bases). Trimming pared 6 bases from V and 8 bases from J, leaving 16 bases between. The CDR3 consists of 14 residues. Germline assignment: CDR1 SGHVS and CDR2 FQNEAQ. CDR3 in amino acids: CASRRERELGELFF. CDR3 DNA: TGTGCCAGCAGGAGGGAGAGGGAACTGGGGGAGCTGTTTTTT.

Ten or more counts support this clonotype. The CDR3 spells CASRTANEQFF. The DNA of the CDR3 is TGCGCCAGCAGAACGGCCAATGAGCAGTTCTTC. The chain couples TRBV5-1 to TRBJ2-1; D is undetermined. Germline values: CDR1 SGHRS, CDR2 YFSETQ. This CDR3 contains 11 residues. Trimming pared 5 bases from V and 6 bases from J, leaving 6 bases between.

This clonotype was observed a few times. CDR3 in amino acids: CASSPRPQLNSPLHF. In DNA, the CDR3 is TGTGCCAGCTCACCACGGCCACAGCTTAATTCACCCCTCCACTTT. The V call is TRBV18, the J call TRBJ1-6, with D uncertain. Germline CDR1 and CDR2: KGHSH and LQKENI. The CDR3 has 15 residues. V lost 1 base, J lost 6 bases, and 10 bases lay in between.

The V call is TRBV28, the J call TRBJ2-4; TRBD1 matches 7 bases. There are 13 residues in the CDR3. V trimming: 8 bases; J trimming: 3 bases; junction bases outside the gene matches: 4. Per the germline V gene, CDR1 is MDHEN and CDR2 is SYDVKM. The CDR3 loop is CASRGQVKNIQYF. CDR3 DNA sequence: TGTGCCAGCCGAGGACAGGTCAAAAACATTCAGTACTTC. Full variable domain (rest looked up from reference TRBV28 and TRBJ2-4): DVKVTQSSRYLVKRTGEKVFLECVQDMDHENMFWYRQDPGLGLRLIYFSYDVKMKEKGDIPEGYSVSREKKERFSLILESASTNQTSMYLCASRGQVKNIQYFGAGTRLSVL.

There are many counts of this clonotype. This rearrangement joins TRBV28 to TRBJ1-4, with D hard to call. The CDR3 length is 12 residues. The germline V gene encodes CDR1 MDHEN and CDR2 SYDVKM. The ends were cut back, 10 bases at V and 6 bases at J, with 12 bases in the middle. The CDR3 DNA is TGTGCCATTACCGGACCGGATGAAAAACTGTTTTTT. The encoded protein is CAITGPDEKLFF.

This clonotype has a handful of counts. The genes are TRBV12-3 or TRBV12-4 and TRBJ2-4, with TRBD1 matching 7 bases. CDR3 size: 14 residues. Germline trimming cut 5 bases from V and 15 bases from J; bases unmatched to any gene: 16. In nucleotides, the CDR3 is TGTGCCAGCAGTCCCGAATCTGAGAGACAGGGACGGTACTTC. Its protein product is CASSPESERQGRYF.

This clonotype appeared once. The chain joins TRBV6-1 to TRBJ1-5; D not certain. V lost 3 bases, J lost 6 bases, and 6 bases lay in between. The CDR3 length is 12 residues. Germline lookup yields CDR1 MNHNS and CDR2 SASEGT. This chain's CDR3 is CASSDNGQPQHF. The DNA of the CDR3 is TGTGCCAGCAGTGATAACGGTCAGCCCCAGCATTTT.

This clonotype was seen a few times. J is TRBJ1-1 and V is TRBV20-1; 7 bases are a match to TRBD1. CDR3 length: 15 amino acids. Germline V gives CDR1 DFQATT, CDR2 SNEGSKA (reference sequence). V shed 2 bases, J shed 7 bases, and the junction held 13 bases outside the gene matches. CDR3: CSARNFRQGTYEAFF. Written as DNA, the CDR3 is TGCAGTGCTAGAAACTTTAGACAGGGAACCTATGAAGCTTTCTTT.

In its sample, this clonotype was seen many times. The chain is built from TRBV20-1 and TRBJ2-1; weak D call: TRBD2 (6 bases). This CDR3 is built from 11 residues. V gave up 8 bases and J gave up 4 bases, with 9 bases separating them. Germline V gene lookup returns CDR1 DFQATT and CDR2 SNEGSKA (reference sequence). As DNA, the CDR3 is TGCAGTATAGCGGAATACAATGAGCAGTTCTTC. This sequence encodes CSIAEYNEQFF.

The rearrangement joins TRBV7-3 to TRBJ2-1, with 9 nucleotides matching TRBD2. Germline V gives CDR1 SGHTA, CDR2 FQGTGA. This CDR3 is 16 amino acids long. Trimming removed 5 bases from V and 9 bases from J; junction bases left unmatched: 14. This CDR3 is CASSQGGAGGLSEQFF. The CDR3 coding sequence is TGTGCCAGCAGCCAAGGGGGAGCGGGAGGTCTCAGTGAGCAGTTCTTC.

The V gene is TRBV15, the J gene TRBJ1-1; 7 bases are shared with TRBD1. Germline lookup yields CDR1 LNHNV and CDR2 YYDKDF (reference sequence). The CDR3 consists of 16 residues. Losses at the gene ends were 0 bases for V and 6 bases for J; bases not matched to a gene: 10. The CDR3 reads CATSRDLDRRVSEAFF. CDR3 nucleotides: TGTGCCACCAGCAGAGATCTGGACAGGAGGGTTTCTGAAGCTTTCTTT.

The V and J genes are TRBV29-1 and TRBJ2-5; 9 nucleotides line up with TRBD1. V gave up 7 bases and J gave up 5 bases; unmatched junction bases: 5. The CDR3 has 12 amino acids. Germline CDR1 SQVTM, CDR2 ANQGSEA. The CDR3 protein is CSARTGDETQYF. In DNA form, the CDR3 reads TGCAGCGCACGGACAGGGGACGAGACCCAGTACTTC.